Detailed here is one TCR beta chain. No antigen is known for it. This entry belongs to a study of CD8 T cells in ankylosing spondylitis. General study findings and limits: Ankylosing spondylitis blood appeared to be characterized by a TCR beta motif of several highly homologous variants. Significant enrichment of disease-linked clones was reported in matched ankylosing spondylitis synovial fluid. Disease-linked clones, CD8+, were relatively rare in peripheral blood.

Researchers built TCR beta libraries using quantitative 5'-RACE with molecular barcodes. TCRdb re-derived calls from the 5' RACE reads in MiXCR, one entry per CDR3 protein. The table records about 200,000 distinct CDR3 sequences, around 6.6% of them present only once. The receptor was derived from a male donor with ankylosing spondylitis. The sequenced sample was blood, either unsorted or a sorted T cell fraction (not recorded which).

CDR3 DNA sequence: TGCGCCAGCAGCCGGACTCGCGGGGGACCCGAGGGGGAGACCCAGTACTTC. Translating it yields CASSRTRGGPEGETQYF. The V and J genes are TRBV5-1 and TRBJ2-5; 7 bases are shared with TRBD2. This CDR3 comprises 17 residues. With V trimmed by 4 bases and J by 5 bases, 17 bases remained unmatched. The germline V gene has CDR1 SGHRS and CDR2 YFSETQ.